This paragraph reports one T cell receptor beta chain. Per germline, CDR1 SGHRS and CDR2 YFSETQ. Trimming shortened V by 1 base and J by 1 base, and 9 bases separated the two germline ends. The CDR3 covers 14 residues. This specimen comes from a study of Ad26.COV2.S vaccination and SARS-CoV-2 variants. For the study at large: Ad26.COV2.S given intramuscularly, once or twice 56 days apart.

TCRdb keeps only in-frame clones here, not all; method: immunoSEQ multiplex PCR. The data contain approximately 410,000 clones, approximately 92% of them singletons. Treatment: around 19 received Ad26.COV2.S at low or high dose, single or two shots; 5 received placebo; per-sample allocation not given. Samples were taken on day 63 after the first vaccine or placebo injection. The material was peripheral blood, obtained in a trial of Ad26.COV2.S vaccine versus placebo. This sequence was found in a person between 18 and 59 years old who received the Ad26.COV2.S COVID-19 vaccine or a placebo. The V call is TRBV5-1, the J call TRBJ2-7, with D maybe TRBD1 (5 bases). CDR3 in amino acids: CASSLLDKSYEQYF. The CDR3 bases are TGCGCCAGCAGCTTGTTGGACAAATCCTACGAGCAGTACTTC.